A selection of T cell receptor beta chains follows, all from one sample in a study of blood T cell repertoires in COVID-19. Some clones are missing from TCRdb's copy, which holds only in-frame ones; the method was immunoSEQ multiplex PCR. The table has some 230,000 clones, 65% to 90% seen once. The sample consisted of peripheral blood. The receptors stem from a woman aged 45-59 years with acute or convalescent COVID-19. The CDR3 runs from the conserved cysteine through the conserved F or W. A D gene is named only where the DNA matches it firmly. Clone size is given for some rows only: seen once, a few or many times, or a class if the clone is expanded.

V: TRBV29-1; J: TRBJ2-5; D: NA; length: 11; size: NA; DNA: TGCAGCGTTGGCCTAGCGGAGACCCAGTACTTC; CDR3: CSVGLAETQYF
V: TRBV4-1; J: TRBJ1-4; D: NA; length: 15; size: NA; DNA: TGCGCCAGCAGCCAGTCGACACGCGGGGTTGAAAAACTGTTTTTT; CDR3: CASSQSTRGVEKLFF
V: TRBV9; J: TRBJ1-6; D: TRBD1; length: 15; size: many; DNA: TGTGCCAGCAGCACCCAGACAGGGGTCGGGTCACCCCTCCACTTT; CDR3: CASSTQTGVGSPLHF
V: TRBV3-1/TRBV3-2; J: TRBJ2-7; D: TRBD2; length: 17; size: NA; DNA: TGTGCCAGCAGCCAAGATTCGGCGGGAGGGACCACCTACGAGCAGTACTTC; CDR3: CASSQDSAGGTTYEQYF
V: TRBV7-9; J: TRBJ1-6; D: TRBD1; length: 15; size: few; DNA: TGTGCCAGCAGCCCCCGACAGGGATTCGATTCACCCCTCCACTTT; CDR3: CASSPRQGFDSPLHF
V: TRBV11-2; J: TRBJ2-7; D: NA; length: 12; size: NA; DNA: TGTGCCAGCAGCCAGAACCCCTACGAGCAGTACTTC; CDR3: CASSQNPYEQYF
V: TRBV30; J: TRBJ2-1; D: NA; length: 12; size: NA; DNA: TGTGCCTGGATGGTCGGGGGAGGTGAGCAGTTCTTC; CDR3: CAWMVGGGEQFF
V: TRBV27; J: TRBJ2-3; D: TRBD1; length: 16; size: NA; DNA: TGTGCCAGCAGACCCTTCGGGACAGCGGGCACAGATACGCAGTATTTT; CDR3: CASRPFGTAGTDTQYF
V: TRBV9; J: TRBJ2-5; D: TRBD1; length: 16; size: NA; DNA: TGTGCCAGCAGCGTTGGCCGACAGGGGCCACAAGAGACCCAGTACTTC; CDR3: CASSVGRQGPQETQYF
V: TRBV10-2; J: TRBJ2-7; D: NA; length: 14; size: NA; DNA: TGCGCCAGCCGGAAGGCGGGGAGCTCCTACGAGCAGTACTTC; CDR3: CASRKAGSSYEQYF
V: TRBV19; J: TRBJ1-5; D: TRBD1; length: 14; size: NA; DNA: TGTGCCAGTAGGAACCGGGACAGAGATCAGCCCCAGCATTTT; CDR3: CASRNRDRDQPQHF
V: TRBV29-1; J: TRBJ2-3; D: TRBD2; length: 15; size: few; DNA: TGCAGCGTTGATAGAGCGGGGGATAGCACAGATACGCAGTATTTT; CDR3: CSVDRAGDSTDTQYF
V: TRBV4-1; J: TRBJ2-7; D: NA; length: 16; size: NA; DNA: TGCGCCAGCAGCCAAGAAGCCGGCAGGGCCACCTACGAGCAGTACTTC; CDR3: CASSQEAGRATYEQYF
V: TRBV28; J: TRBJ1-6; D: TRBD1; length: 15; size: few; DNA: TGTGCCAGCAGTATAACAGGGGGGTATAATTCACCCCTCCACTTT; CDR3: CASSITGGYNSPLHF
V: TRBV5-6; J: TRBJ2-5; D: TRBD1; length: 15; size: once; DNA: TGTGCCAGCAGCCGCCCCCAACAGGGGAGAGAGACCCAGTACTTC; CDR3: CASSRPQQGRETQYF
V: TRBV5-1; J: TRBJ2-7; D: TRBD1; length: 16; size: NA; DNA: TGCGCCAGCAGCTGGGGGGTCGGGACAGGCACCTACGAGCAGTACTTC; CDR3: CASSWGVGTGTYEQYF
V: TRBV27; J: TRBJ1-1; D: NA; length: 14; size: NA; DNA: TGTGCCAGCAGTTTAGGTACGCGGGTCACTGAAGCTTTCTTT; CDR3: CASSLGTRVTEAFF
V: TRBV12-3/TRBV12-4; J: TRBJ1-3; D: NA; length: 12; size: NA; DNA: TGTGCCAGCAGTTTCTTCGGAAACACCATATATTTT; CDR3: CASSFFGNTIYF
V: TRBV4-2; J: TRBJ1-3; D: NA; length: 16; size: NA; DNA: TGTGCCAGCAGCCAAGGGGCGGGCGGGCCTGGAAACACCATATATTTT; CDR3: CASSQGAGGPGNTIYF
V: TRBV9; J: TRBJ1-2; D: NA; length: 10; size: NA; DNA: TGTGCCAGCAGTGAGGGGGACTACACCTTC; CDR3: CASSEGDYTF
V: TRBV5-1; J: TRBJ2-1; D: NA; length: 15; size: NA; DNA: TGCGCCAGCAGCTTGGACGTAAGAGTATACAATGAGCAGTTCTTC; CDR3: CASSLDVRVYNEQFF
V: TRBV2; J: TRBJ1-3; D: NA; length: 16; size: NA; DNA: TGTGCCAGCAGTGAAGGGAGTACGCCCTCTGGAAACACCATATATTTT; CDR3: CASSEGSTPSGNTIYF
V: TRBV5-6; J: TRBJ2-7; D: NA; length: 12; size: NA; DNA: TGTGCCAGCAGCTTGGCCTCCTTAGAGCAGTACTTC; CDR3: CASSLASLEQYF
V: TRBV7-9; J: TRBJ2-7; D: TRBD2; length: 15; size: NA; DNA: TGTGCCAGCAGAAATTCGGGCGGGAGGGCCTACGAGCAGTACTTC; CDR3: CASRNSGGRAYEQYF
V: TRBV6-1; J: TRBJ1-5; D: NA; length: 13; size: once; DNA: TGTGCCAGCAGTGAAGTCATCAATCAGCCCCAGCATTTT; CDR3: CASSEVINQPQHF
V: TRBV7-9; J: TRBJ2-2; D: TRBD2; length: 16; size: once; DNA: TGTGCCAGCGGTGTCGGGGGGGTCTCGAACACCGGGGAGCTGTTTTTT; CDR3: CASGVGGVSNTGELFF
V: TRBV18; J: TRBJ1-5; D: TRBD1; length: 16; size: NA; DNA: TGTGCCAGCTCACCACTGGGGGGACAGTCAAATCAGCCCCAGCATTTT; CDR3: CASSPLGGQSNQPQHF